The clone carrying this T cell receptor beta chain was seen ten or more times. Its target is unknown. Germline assignment: CDR1 LNHDA and CDR2 SQIVND (reference sequence). Trimming at V came to 10 bases and at J to 0 bases, leaving 11 bases not matched to a gene. This CDR3 comprises 16 residues. The data originate from a study of molecular identifiers for immune sequencing clone quantification. Study-wide findings and caveats: Clones that had above 20 RNA copies took up over 98% of effector molecules but under 1% in naive cells.

Using its own MiXCR run on the PCR reads, TCRdb lists one record per CDR3 protein. The sample carries over 550,000 distinct CDR3 sequences, over 25% recorded once. Sorted naive CD8 T cells were those defined as CD8+CD4-CCR7+CD45RA+. The TCR comes from a human donor in good health. Some libraries in this study had Jurkat cell RNA spiked in. The material sequenced was naive CD8+ T cells from blood, with Jurkat cell RNA spiked in. The sample's subset: FACS-sorted CD8+CD4-CCR7+CD45RA+ naive T cells. The chain has TRBV19 and TRBJ1-5, with 8 nucleotides matching TRBD1. This CDR3 reads CATADRDQYSNQPQHF. In nucleotides, the CDR3 is TGTGCCACCGCGGACAGGGACCAATATAGCAATCAGCCCCAGCATTTT.